The 15 T cell receptor beta chains below were found in one sample sequenced in a study of OX40 agonist ivuxolimab in advanced cancers. Generated by immunoSEQ multiplex PCR, the TCRdb table keeps only in-frame clones and is missing some. The table has tens of thousands of clones, 65% to 90% seen once. Sequenced material: CD4+ or CD8+ T cells sorted from blood, taken in a trial of the OX40 agonist ivuxolimab. These receptor sequences come from an adult with an advanced solid tumor such as melanoma, head and neck, liver or kidney cancer.

The chain joins TRBV27 to TRBJ2-3, with D unresolved. V was cut by 8 bases and J by 0 bases, with 12 bases left in between. CDR3 length: 14 amino acids. Germline lookup yields CDR1 MNHEY and CDR2 SMNVEV (reference sequence). The CDR3 region is CASYQLASTDTQYF. The CDR3 DNA is TGTGCCAGCTATCAACTCGCTAGCACAGATACGCAGTATTTT.

V usage is TRBV7-6 and J usage is TRBJ2-5, with 12 bases lining up with TRBD2. CDR3 length: 16 residues. CDR1 is SGHVS, CDR2 FNYEAQ, per germline. The V and J ends lost 4 bases and 2 bases, in that order; junction bases with no gene match: 5. Here the CDR3 reads CASSSGLAGLQETQYF. CDR3 bases: TGTGCCAGCAGCTCCGGACTAGCGGGGCTGCAAGAGACCCAGTACTTC.

The chain combines TRBV5-1 with TRBJ1-5; no clear D gene. Germline V gene sequence: CDR1 SGHRS, CDR2 YFSETQ. V lost 3 bases and J lost 4, with 8 bases in between. The CDR3 loop spans 13 amino acids. CDR3: CASSSGGNQPQHF. CDR3 bases: TGCGCCAGCAGCTCCGGAGGGAATCAGCCCCAGCATTTT. The variable domain in full, completed from reference TRBV5-1 and TRBJ1-5, reads KAGVTQTPRYLIKTRGQQVTLSCSPISGHRSVSWYQQTPGQGLQFLFEYFSETQRNKGNFPGRFSGRQFSNSRSEMNVSTLELGDSALYLCASSSGGNQPQHFGDGTRLSIL.

The chain has TRBV16 and TRBJ2-2; D unresolved. V lost 6 bases and J lost 7, with 6 bases in between. The CDR3 is 11 residues long. Germline V gives CDR1 KGHSY, CDR2 FQNENV. The CDR3 loop reads CASSPVGELFF. The CDR3 nucleotides are TGTGCCAGCAGTCCGGTCGGGGAGCTGTTTTTT.

This clone was counted once. V is TRBV28 and J is TRBJ2-7; 9 bases are a match to TRBD1. Losses at the gene ends were 5 bases for V and 1 base for J; bases not matched to a gene: 12. From germline, CDR1 is MDHEN and CDR2 SYDVKM. CDR3 length: 17 residues. The CDR3 loop reads CASSPATGTGPSYEQYF. For the CDR3, the DNA is TGTGCCAGCAGTCCGGCGACCGGGACAGGGCCATCCTACGAGCAGTACTTC.

This clone was detected only a few times. This rearrangement joins TRBV15 to TRBJ2-7, with D possibly matching TRBD1 (7 bases). From germline, CDR1 is LNHNV and CDR2 YYDKDF (reference sequence). The CDR3 spans 15 residues. The V end was cut by 6 bases, the J end by 1 base, with 16 bases between. The CDR3 nucleotides are TGTGCCACCAGTTCAGGGGGGCAGGGGTCCTACGAGCAGTACTTC. Its translation is CATSSGGQGSYEQYF.

The chain employs TRBV19 and TRBJ2-1; D is unresolved. Germline assignment: CDR1 LNHDA and CDR2 SQIVND (reference sequence). CDR3 length equals 13 residues. The CDR3 DNA sequence: TGTGCTACCCAGCATTTAGTGGCCAATGAGCAGTTCTTC. The encoded protein is CATQHLVANEQFF.

The gene calls are TRBV5-1 and TRBJ1-1; D remains ambiguous. The CDR3 spans 13 residues. Trimming cost V 2 bases and J 1 base, with 6 bases left between them. CDR1 and CDR2 (germline): SGHRS, YFSETQ. CDR3 amino acids: CASSFWGNTEAFF. The DNA of the CDR3 is TGCGCCAGCAGCTTCTGGGGGAACACTGAAGCTTTCTTT.

The chain joins TRBV2 to TRBJ1-5; TRBD1 aligns across 9 bases. The germline V gene has CDR1 SNHLY and CDR2 FYNNEI. J was trimmed by 6 bases and V by 5 bases; bases with no gene match: 5. This CDR3 region has 14 residues. CDR3 coding DNA: TGTGCCAGCAGTAAACAGGGGGCACGTCAGCCCCAGCATTTT. Its translation: CASSKQGARQPQHF.

CDR3 in DNA: TGTGCCAGCAGCTCCTCTCCGCGGGGCGACGCTGAAGCTTTCTTT. It is translated as CASSSSPRGDAEAFF. V is TRBV11-3 and J is TRBJ1-1; possible D gene TRBD1, 5 bases. CDR1 and CDR2 from the germline V gene are SGHNT and YENEEA. The CDR3 length is 15 residues. Trimming removed 4 bases from V and 6 bases from J, with 18 bases in between.

V and J are TRBV28 and TRBJ1-4; weak D call: TRBD1 (5 bases). Trimming took 4 bases from V and 8 from J, leaving 14 bases between them. Germline V gene sequence: CDR1 MDHEN, CDR2 SYDVKM. This CDR3 comprises 14 residues. The CDR3 protein is CASSYRGGREKLFF. For the CDR3, the DNA is TGTGCCAGCAGTTATAGGGGCGGGAGGGAAAAACTGTTTTTT.

CDR3 DNA sequence: TGTGCCTGGAGTGTACGGTCGACCGCAGCCGAGCAGTACTTC. Translated, it gives CAWSVRSTAAEQYF. The rearrangement uses TRBV30 and TRBJ2-7; no definite D call. The CDR3 loop spans 14 amino acids. V lost 0 bases to trimming and J lost 6 bases, with 15 bases between them. The V gene's germline CDR1 is GTSNPN and CDR2 SVGIG (reference sequence). Based on the CDR3 plus reference TRBV30 and TRBJ2-7, the full variable domain is SQTIHQWPATLVQPVGSPLSLECTVEGTSNPNLYWYRQAAGRGLQLLFYSVGIGQISSEVPQNLSASRPQDRQFILSSKKLLLSDSGFYLCAWSVRSTAAEQYFGPGTRLTVT.

This chain joins TRBV27 and TRBJ2-5, with D maybe TRBD1 (6 bases). The end of the DNA aligns better with TRBJ2-7, so the J call may be wrong. This CDR3 has 15 amino acids. Per the germline V gene, CDR1 is MNHEY and CDR2 is SMNVEV (reference sequence). The CDR3 DNA sequence: TGTGCCAGCAGTTTATGGGGGCAGGGCGCCTACGAGCAGTACTTC. This gives the protein CASSLWGQGAYEQYF.

The V gene is TRBV6-6, the J gene TRBJ1-4; D is undetermined. Germline V CDR1 and CDR2: MNHNY, SVGAGI (reference sequence). This CDR3 has 14 amino acids. V was cut by 10 bases and J by 7 bases, with 19 bases left in between. In nucleotides, the CDR3 is TGTGCCACCCTCCTTAGACGATCGGGTGAAAAACTGTTTTTT. Translating it yields CATLLRRSGEKLFF.

This clone is a singleton in its sample. The chain carries TRBV28 and TRBJ2-7; 8 positions agree with TRBD1. V was clipped by 4 bases and J by 4 bases; unmatched bases: 9. The CDR3 sequence is 15 residues long. Germline assignment: CDR1 MDHEN and CDR2 SYDVKM. The CDR3 here is CASSSKNRGRYEQYF. The CDR3 DNA is TGTGCCAGCAGTTCAAAAAACAGGGGGAGGTACGAGCAGTACTTC.